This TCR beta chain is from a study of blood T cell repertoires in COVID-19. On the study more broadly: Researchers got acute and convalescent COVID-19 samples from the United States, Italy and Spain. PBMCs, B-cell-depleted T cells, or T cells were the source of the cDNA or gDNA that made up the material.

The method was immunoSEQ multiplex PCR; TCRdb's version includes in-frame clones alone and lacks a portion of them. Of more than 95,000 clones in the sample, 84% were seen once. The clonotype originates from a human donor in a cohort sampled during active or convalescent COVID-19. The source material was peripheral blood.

The CDR3 bases are TGCGCCAGCAGCTTGGACAGCTACTTCCATGAAAAACTGTTTTTT. The encoded protein is CASSLDSYFHEKLFF. The rearrangement uses TRBV5-1 and TRBJ1-4, with D uncertain. Germline CDR1 SGHRS, CDR2 YFSETQ. The CDR3 loop spans 15 amino acids. Trimming removed 0 bases from V and 6 bases from J, with 12 bases in between.